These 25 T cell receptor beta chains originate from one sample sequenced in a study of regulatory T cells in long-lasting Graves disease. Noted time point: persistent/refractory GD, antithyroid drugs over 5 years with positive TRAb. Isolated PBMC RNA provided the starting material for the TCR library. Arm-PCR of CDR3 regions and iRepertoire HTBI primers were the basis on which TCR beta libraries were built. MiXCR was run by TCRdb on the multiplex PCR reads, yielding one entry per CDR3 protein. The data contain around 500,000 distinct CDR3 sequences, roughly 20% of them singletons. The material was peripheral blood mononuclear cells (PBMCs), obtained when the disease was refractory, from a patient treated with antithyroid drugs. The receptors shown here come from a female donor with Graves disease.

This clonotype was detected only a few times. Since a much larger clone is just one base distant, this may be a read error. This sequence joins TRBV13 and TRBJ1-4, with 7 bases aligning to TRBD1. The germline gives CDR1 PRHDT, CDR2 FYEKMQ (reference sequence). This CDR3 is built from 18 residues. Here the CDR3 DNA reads TGTGCCAGCAGCTCAACGGCGACAGGGACGTTCGGGGGGGGAAAACCGTTTTTT. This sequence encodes CASSSTATGTFGGGKPFF.

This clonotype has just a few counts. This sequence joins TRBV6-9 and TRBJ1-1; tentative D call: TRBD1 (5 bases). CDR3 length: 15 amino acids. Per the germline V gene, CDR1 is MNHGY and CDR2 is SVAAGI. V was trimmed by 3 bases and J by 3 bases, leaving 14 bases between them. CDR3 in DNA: TGTGCCAGCAGTTACTTCCGGGGAGGGGACACTGAAGCTTTCTTT. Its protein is CASSYFRGGDTEAFF.

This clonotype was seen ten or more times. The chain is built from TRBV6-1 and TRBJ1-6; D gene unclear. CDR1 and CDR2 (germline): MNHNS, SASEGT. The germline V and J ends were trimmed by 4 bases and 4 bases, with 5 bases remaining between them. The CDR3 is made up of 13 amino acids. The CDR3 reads CASSAGYNSPLHF. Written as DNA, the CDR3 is TGTGCCAGCAGTGCTGGGTATAATTCACCCCTCCACTTT.

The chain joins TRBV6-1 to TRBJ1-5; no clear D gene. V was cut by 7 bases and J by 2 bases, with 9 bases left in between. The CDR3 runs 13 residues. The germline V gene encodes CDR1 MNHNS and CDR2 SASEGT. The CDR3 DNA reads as TGTGCCAGCAACGGAGAGGGCAATCAGCCCCAGCATTTT. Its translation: CASNGEGNQPQHF.

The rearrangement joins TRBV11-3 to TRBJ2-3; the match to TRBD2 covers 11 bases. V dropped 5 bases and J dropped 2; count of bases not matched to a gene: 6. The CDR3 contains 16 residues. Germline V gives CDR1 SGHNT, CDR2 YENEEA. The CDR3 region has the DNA TGTGCCAGCAGCCGTAGACTAGCGGGATACACAGATACGCAGTATTTT. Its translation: CASSRRLAGYTDTQYF.

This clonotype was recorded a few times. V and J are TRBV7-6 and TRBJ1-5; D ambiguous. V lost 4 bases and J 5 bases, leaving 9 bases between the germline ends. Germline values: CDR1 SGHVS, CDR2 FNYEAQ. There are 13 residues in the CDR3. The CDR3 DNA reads TGTGCCAGCAGCTCGCTACGCGATCAGCCCCAGCATTTT. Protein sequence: CASSSLRDQPQHF.

The CDR3 sequence is CAWETDGNEKLFF. CDR3 sequence (DNA): TGTGCCTGGGAAACGGATGGTAATGAAAAACTGTTTTTT. This rearrangement joins TRBV30 to TRBJ1-4; the D is unclear. This CDR3 has 13 amino acids. The V and J ends lost 5 bases and 4 bases respectively, with 11 bases between them. CDR1 and CDR2 (germline): GTSNPN, SVGIG (reference sequence). Together with reference TRBV30 and TRBJ1-4, the CDR3 gives the full variable domain: SQTIHQWPATLVQPVGSPLSLECTVEGTSNPNLYWYRQAAGRGLQLLFYSVGIGQISSEVPQNLSASRPQDRQFILSSKKLLLSDSGFYLCAWETDGNEKLFFGSGTQLSVL.

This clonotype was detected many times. CDR3 protein: CASNRDEGSHGYTF. The CDR3 DNA reads TGTGCCAGCAACAGAGACGAGGGTTCACATGGCTACACCTTC. V gene TRBV6-2 or TRBV6-3 combines with J gene TRBJ1-2, with unresolved D. V was shortened by 7 bases and J by 6 bases, with 18 bases between the two germline ends. CDR3 size: 14 residues. Germline CDR1 reads MNHEY; CDR2 reads SVGEGT.

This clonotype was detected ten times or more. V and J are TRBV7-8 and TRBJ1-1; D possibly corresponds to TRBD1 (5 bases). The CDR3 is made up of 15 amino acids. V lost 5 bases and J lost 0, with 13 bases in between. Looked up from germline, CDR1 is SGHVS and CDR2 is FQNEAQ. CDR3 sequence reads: CASSNPRDVNTEAFF. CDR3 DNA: TGTGCCAGCAGCAATCCCAGGGACGTGAACACTGAAGCTTTCTTT.

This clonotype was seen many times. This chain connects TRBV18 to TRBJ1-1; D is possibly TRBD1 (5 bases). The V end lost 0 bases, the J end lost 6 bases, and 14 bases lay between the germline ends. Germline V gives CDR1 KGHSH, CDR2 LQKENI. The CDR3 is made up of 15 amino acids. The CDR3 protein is CASSPPWTPGAEAFF. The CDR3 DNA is TGTGCCAGCTCACCACCTTGGACACCGGGGGCTGAAGCTTTCTTT. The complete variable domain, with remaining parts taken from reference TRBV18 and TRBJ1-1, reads NAGVMQNPRHLVRRRGQEARLRCSPMKGHSHVYWYRQLPEEGLKFMVYLQKENIIDESGMPKERFSAEFPKEGPSILRIQQVVRGDSAAYFCASSPPWTPGAEAFFGQGTRLTVV.

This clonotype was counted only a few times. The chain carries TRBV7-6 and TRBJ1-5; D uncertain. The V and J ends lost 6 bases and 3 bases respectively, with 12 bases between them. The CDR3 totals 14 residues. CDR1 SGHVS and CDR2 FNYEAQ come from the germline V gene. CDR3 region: CASSRFMANQPQHF. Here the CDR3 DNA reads TGTGCCAGCAGTAGGTTCATGGCCAATCAGCCCCAGCATTTT.

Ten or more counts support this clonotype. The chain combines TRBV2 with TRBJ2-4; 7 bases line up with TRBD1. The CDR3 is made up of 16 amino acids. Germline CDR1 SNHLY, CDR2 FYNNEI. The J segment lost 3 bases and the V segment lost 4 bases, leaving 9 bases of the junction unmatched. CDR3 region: CASSGHRGRGKNIQYF. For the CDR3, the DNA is TGTGCCAGCAGTGGACACAGGGGTAGGGGCAAAAACATTCAGTACTTC.

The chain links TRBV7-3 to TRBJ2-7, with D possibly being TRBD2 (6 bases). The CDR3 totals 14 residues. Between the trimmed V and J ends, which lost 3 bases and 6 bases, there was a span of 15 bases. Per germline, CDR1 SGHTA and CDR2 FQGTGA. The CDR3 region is CASSLRGTLTEQYF. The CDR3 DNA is TGTGCCAGCAGCTTGCGCGGGACTTTGACCGAGCAGTACTTC. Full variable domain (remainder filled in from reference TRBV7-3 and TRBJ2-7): GAGVSQTPSNKVTEKGKYVELRCDPISGHTALYWYRQSLGQGPEFLIYFQGTGAADDSGLPNDRFFAVRPEGSVSTLKIQRTERGDSAVYLCASSLRGTLTEQYFGPGTRLTVT.

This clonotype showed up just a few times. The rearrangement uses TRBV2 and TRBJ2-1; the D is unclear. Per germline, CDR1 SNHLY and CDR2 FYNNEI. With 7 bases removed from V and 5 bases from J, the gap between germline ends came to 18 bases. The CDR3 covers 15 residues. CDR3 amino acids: CASIGSTRQHNEQFF. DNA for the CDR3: TGTGCCAGCATCGGTAGTACTCGACAACACAATGAGCAGTTCTTC.

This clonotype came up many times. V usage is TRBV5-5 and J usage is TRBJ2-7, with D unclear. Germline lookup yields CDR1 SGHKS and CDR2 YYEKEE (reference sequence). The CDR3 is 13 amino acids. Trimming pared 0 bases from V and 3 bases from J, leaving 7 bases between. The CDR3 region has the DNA TGTGCCAGCAGCTTGGACGGTTTCTACGAGCAGTACTTC. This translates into CASSLDGFYEQYF. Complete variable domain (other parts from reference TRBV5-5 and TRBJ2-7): DAGVTQSPTHLIKTRGQQVTLRCSPISGHKSVSWYQQVLGQGPQFIFQYYEKEERGRGNFPDRFSARQFPNYSSELNVNALLLGDSALYLCASSLDGFYEQYFGPGTRLTVT.

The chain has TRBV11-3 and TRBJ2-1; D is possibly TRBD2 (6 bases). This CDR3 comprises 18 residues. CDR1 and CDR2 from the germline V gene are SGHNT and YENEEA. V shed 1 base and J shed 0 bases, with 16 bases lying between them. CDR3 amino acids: CASSLGPGLPSSYNEQFF. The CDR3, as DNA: TGTGCCAGCAGCTTAGGGCCGGGACTTCCAAGCTCCTACAATGAGCAGTTCTTC.

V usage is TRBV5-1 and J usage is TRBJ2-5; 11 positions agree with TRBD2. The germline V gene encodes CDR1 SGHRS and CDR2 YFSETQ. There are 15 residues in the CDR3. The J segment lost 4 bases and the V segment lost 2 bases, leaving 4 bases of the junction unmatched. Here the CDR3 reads CASSLLAGDRETQYF. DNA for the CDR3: TGCGCCAGCAGCTTACTAGCGGGAGATAGAGAGACCCAGTACTTC.

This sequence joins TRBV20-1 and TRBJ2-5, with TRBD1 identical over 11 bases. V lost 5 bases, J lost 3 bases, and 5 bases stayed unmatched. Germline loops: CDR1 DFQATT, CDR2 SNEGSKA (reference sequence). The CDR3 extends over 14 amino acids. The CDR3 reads CSALRDRGEETQYF. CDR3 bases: TGCAGTGCTCTTCGGGACAGGGGGGAAGAGACCCAGTACTTC.

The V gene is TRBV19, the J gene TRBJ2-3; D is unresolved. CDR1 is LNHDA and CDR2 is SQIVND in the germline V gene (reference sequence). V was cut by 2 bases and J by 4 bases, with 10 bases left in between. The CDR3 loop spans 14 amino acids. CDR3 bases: TGTGCCAGTAGTATATGGGGTGTCGCAGATACGCAGTATTTT. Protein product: CASSIWGVADTQYF.

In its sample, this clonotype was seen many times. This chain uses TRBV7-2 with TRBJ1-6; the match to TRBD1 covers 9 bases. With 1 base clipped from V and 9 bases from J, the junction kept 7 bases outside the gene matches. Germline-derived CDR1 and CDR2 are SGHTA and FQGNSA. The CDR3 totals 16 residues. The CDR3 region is CASSLDRTGASSPLHF. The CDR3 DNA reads TGTGCCAGCAGCTTAGATCGGACAGGGGCAAGTTCACCCCTCCACTTT.

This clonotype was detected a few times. CDR3 loop: CASSPPGEVLAFF. For the CDR3, the DNA is TGTGCCAGCTCACCACCGGGGGAGGTCTTAGCTTTCTTT. The chain links TRBV18 to TRBJ1-1; TRBD1 is a possible D gene (5 bases). The germline gives CDR1 KGHSH, CDR2 LQKENI. This CDR3 is built from 13 residues. The V gene lost 0 bases and the J gene lost 10 bases, with 12 bases spanning the gap.

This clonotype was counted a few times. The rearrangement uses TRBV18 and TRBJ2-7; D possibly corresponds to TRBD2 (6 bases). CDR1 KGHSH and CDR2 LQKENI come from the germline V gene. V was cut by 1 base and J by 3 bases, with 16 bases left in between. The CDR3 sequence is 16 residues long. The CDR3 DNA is TGTGCCAGCTCACCACTTCAGACCGGGACTCTCTACGAGCAGTACTTC. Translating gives CASSPLQTGTLYEQYF.

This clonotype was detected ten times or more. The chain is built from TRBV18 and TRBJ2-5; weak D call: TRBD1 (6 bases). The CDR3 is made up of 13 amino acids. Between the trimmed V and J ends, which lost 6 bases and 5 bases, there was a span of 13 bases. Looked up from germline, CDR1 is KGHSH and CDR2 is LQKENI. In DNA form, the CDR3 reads TGTGCCAGCTCCCAAAGGGGGACGGAGACCCAGTACTTC. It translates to CASSQRGTETQYF. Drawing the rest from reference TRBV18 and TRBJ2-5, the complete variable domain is NAGVMQNPRHLVRRRGQEARLRCSPMKGHSHVYWYRQLPEEGLKFMVYLQKENIIDESGMPKERFSAEFPKEGPSILRIQQVVRGDSAAYFCASSQRGTETQYFGPGTRLLVL.

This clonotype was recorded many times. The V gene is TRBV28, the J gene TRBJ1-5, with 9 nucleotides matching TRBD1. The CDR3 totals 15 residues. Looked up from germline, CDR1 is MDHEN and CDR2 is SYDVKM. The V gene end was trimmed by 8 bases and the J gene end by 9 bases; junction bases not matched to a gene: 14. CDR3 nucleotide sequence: TGTGCCAGCGGTACACCGGGACAGGGCCTCCGGCCCCAGCATTTT. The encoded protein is CASGTPGQGLRPQHF. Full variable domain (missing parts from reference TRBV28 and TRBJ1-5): DVKVTQSSRYLVKRTGEKVFLECVQDMDHENMFWYRQDPGLGLRLIYFSYDVKMKEKGDIPEGYSVSREKKERFSLILESASTNQTSMYLCASGTPGQGLRPQHFGDGTRLSIL.

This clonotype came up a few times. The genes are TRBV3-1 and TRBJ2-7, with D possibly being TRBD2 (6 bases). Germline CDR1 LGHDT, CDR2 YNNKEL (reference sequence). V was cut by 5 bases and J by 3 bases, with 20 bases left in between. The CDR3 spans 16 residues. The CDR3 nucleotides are TGTGCCAGCAGCTCCTCCGCGGACTATATAAACTACGAGCAGTACTTC. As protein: CASSSSADYINYEQYF.